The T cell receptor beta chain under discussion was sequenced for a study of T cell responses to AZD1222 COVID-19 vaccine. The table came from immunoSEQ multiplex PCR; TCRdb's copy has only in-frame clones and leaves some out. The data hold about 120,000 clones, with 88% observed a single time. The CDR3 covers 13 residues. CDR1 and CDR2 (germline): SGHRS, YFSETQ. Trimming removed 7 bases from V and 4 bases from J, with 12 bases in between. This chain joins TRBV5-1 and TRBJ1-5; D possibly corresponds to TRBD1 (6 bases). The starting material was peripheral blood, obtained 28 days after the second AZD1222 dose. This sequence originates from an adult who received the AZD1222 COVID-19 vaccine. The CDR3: CASHRAPNQPQHF. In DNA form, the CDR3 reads TGCGCCAGCCACAGGGCCCCAAATCAGCCCCAGCATTTT.